Each of the 25 T cell receptor beta chains below was sequenced from the same sample in a study of CD8 T cells in ankylosing spondylitis. Whole-study findings and limits: Characteristic, it appeared, of ankylosing spondylitis blood was a TCR beta motif of eight or nine highly homologous variants.

TCRdb independently ran MiXCR on the 5' RACE reads; one entry per CDR3 protein. The data hold 100,000 or so distinct CDR3 sequences, with about 8.1% observed a single time. Which antigens these TCRs recognize remains unknown. The sequencing sample was made of blood, either unsorted or a sorted T cell fraction (not recorded which). These receptor sequences come from a male donor with ankylosing spondylitis.

This clonotype was counted ten times or more. The CDR3 bases are TGTGCCAGCAGTTTCCACGGAGAGGGAGGGGAGACCCAGTACTTC. Translating it yields CASSFHGEGGETQYF. V and J are TRBV27 and TRBJ2-5, with 7 positions matching TRBD2. With 3 bases clipped from V and 5 bases from J, the junction kept 9 bases outside the gene matches. The CDR3 totals 15 residues. From germline, CDR1 is MNHEY and CDR2 SMNVEV (reference sequence).

This chain joins TRBV5-5 and TRBJ1-2; D ambiguous. Germline assignment: CDR1 SGHKS and CDR2 YYEKEE (reference sequence). This CDR3 comprises 15 residues. V was trimmed by 3 bases and J by 8 bases, leaving 20 bases between them. The CDR3 DNA sequence: TGTGCCAGCAGCTCCCAGTCGGTGACACGCCTCGGCTACACCTTC. Residues: CASSSQSVTRLGYTF. Supplemented by reference TRBV5-5 and TRBJ1-2, the full variable domain reads DAGVTQSPTHLIKTRGQQVTLRCSPISGHKSVSWYQQVLGQGPQFIFQYYEKEERGRGNFPDRFSARQFPNYSSELNVNALLLGDSALYLCASSSQSVTRLGYTFGSGTRLTVV.

This clonotype showed up many times. This chain joins TRBV12-3 or TRBV12-4 and TRBJ2-3; 10 bases align to TRBD2. CDR3 size: 15 residues. The V segment lost 3 bases and the J segment 4 bases; nucleotides outside the gene matches: 4. CDR3 amino acids: CASSFSGRGSDTQYF. As DNA, the CDR3 is TGTGCCAGCAGTTTCAGCGGGAGGGGATCAGATACGCAGTATTTT.

This clonotype showed up many times. The gene calls are TRBV2 and TRBJ2-3, with TRBD1 matching 8 bases. The CDR3 has 14 residues. CDR1 and CDR2 (germline): SNHLY, FYNNEI. V was clipped by 4 bases and J by 4 bases; unmatched bases: 4. The DNA for the CDR3 is TGTGCCAGCAGTGGGACAGGGACCGCAGATACGCAGTATTTT. It codes for CASSGTGTADTQYF.

The CDR3 protein is CASSPPAGQGASETQYF. The CDR3 DNA follows: TGTGCCAGCTCACCGCCCGCGGGACAGGGCGCGTCAGAGACCCAGTACTTC. The chain employs TRBV18 and TRBJ2-5; 9 nucleotides agree with TRBD1. This CDR3 has 17 residues. Germline CDR1 KGHSH, CDR2 LQKENI. V lost 3 bases and J lost 4; bases outside the gene matches: 12.

This clonotype has a count of ten or more. V is TRBV7-9 and J is TRBJ2-7, with D perhaps TRBD1 (6 bases). CDR3 length: 14 residues. From germline, CDR1 is SEHNR and CDR2 FQNEAQ (reference sequence). Trimming removed 2 bases from V and 0 bases from J, with 8 bases in between. The CDR3 nucleotides are TGTGCCAGCAGCTTAACAGGGAGCTCCTACGAGCAGTACTTC. Amino acid sequence: CASSLTGSSYEQYF. The complete variable domain, with remaining parts taken from reference TRBV7-9 and TRBJ2-7, reads DTGVSQNPRHKITKRGQNVTFRCDPISEHNRLYWYRQTLGQGPEFLTYFQNEAQLEKSRLLSDRFSAERPKGSFSTLEIQRTEQGDSAMYLCASSLTGSSYEQYFGPGTRLTVT.

This clonotype was recorded a few times. The chain has TRBV3-1 and TRBJ2-1, with D maybe TRBD1 (5 bases). Trimming took 3 bases from V and 7 from J, leaving 13 bases between them. Germline V gives CDR1 LGHDT, CDR2 YNNKEL (reference sequence). CDR3 size: 14 residues. The CDR3 DNA is TGTGCCAGCAGCCACCCAGGGCCCTTTAATGAGCAGTTCTTC. It specifies CASSHPGPFNEQFF.

This clonotype showed up just a few times. The chain links TRBV12-3 or TRBV12-4 to TRBJ1-4; 7 bases fit TRBD1. J lost 7 bases, V lost 5 bases, and 10 bases had no gene match. This CDR3 is 15 amino acids long. The CDR3: CASSTWEGGSEKLFF. CDR3 nucleotide sequence: TGTGCCAGCAGTACTTGGGAAGGGGGCAGTGAAAAACTGTTTTTT.

The chain has TRBV29-1 and TRBJ1-1; D ambiguous. Deletions cut 6 bases from V and 5 bases from J, with 19 bases between. The CDR3 extends over 14 amino acids. The germline CDR1 and CDR2 sequences are SQVTM and ANQGSEA. CDR3 in DNA: TGCAGCGTAGCACCGACGGGGATAGGGACTGAAGCTTTCTTT. Encoded protein: CSVAPTGIGTEAFF.

This clonotype was observed many times. The gene calls are TRBV27 and TRBJ1-2, with 8 bases that match TRBD1. V was clipped by 5 bases and J by 4 bases; unmatched bases: 6. Germline CDR1 is MNHEY and CDR2 is SMNVEV (reference sequence). CDR3 length: 14 amino acids. Here the CDR3 reads CASSLQGAGYGYTF. DNA of the CDR3: TGTGCCAGCAGTCTTCAGGGGGCCGGCTATGGCTACACCTTC.

This clonotype was found many times. V and J are TRBV5-1 and TRBJ2-7, with 10 positions matching TRBD2. CDR1 SGHRS and CDR2 YFSETQ come from the germline V gene. The CDR3 extends over 15 amino acids. J lost 3 bases, V lost 5 bases, and 8 bases had no gene match. CDR3 region: CASRTGTSALYEQYF. DNA of the CDR3: TGCGCCAGCAGAACCGGGACTAGCGCTCTCTACGAGCAGTACTTC.

This clonotype was seen many times. The chain couples TRBV4-1 to TRBJ2-2; D remains unclear. CDR1 MGHRA and CDR2 YSYEKL come from the germline V gene. Trimming cost V 0 bases and J 2 bases, with 10 bases left between them. The CDR3 has 16 amino acids. The CDR3 is CASSQDGGPNTGELFF. In DNA form, the CDR3 reads TGCGCCAGCAGCCAAGATGGTGGGCCAAACACCGGGGAGCTGTTTTTT.

This clonotype has a count of ten or more. This rearrangement joins TRBV7-2 to TRBJ2-1; the match to TRBD2 covers 10 bases. The CDR3 runs to 15 residues. CDR1 is SGHTA, CDR2 FQGNSA, per germline. V trimming: 6 bases; J trimming: 2 bases; junction bases outside the gene matches: 4. The CDR3 sequence: CASSPGTSAYNEQFF. The CDR3 nucleotides read TGTGCCAGCAGTCCCGGGACTAGCGCCTACAATGAGCAGTTCTTC.

This clonotype was found a few times. This chain joins TRBV4-1 and TRBJ2-1; a possible D gene is TRBD2 (5 bases). The CDR3 covers 15 residues. Germline V CDR1 and CDR2: MGHRA, YSYEKL. The ends were cut back, 1 base at V and 6 bases at J, with 13 bases in the middle. CDR3 loop: CASSQAFPGGNEQFF. The CDR3 coding sequence is TGCGCCAGCAGCCAAGCGTTCCCAGGAGGCAATGAGCAGTTCTTC.

This clonotype was seen many times. The genes are TRBV12-3 or TRBV12-4 and TRBJ2-2; possibly TRBD2 for D (6 bases). The CDR3 consists of 15 residues. V was clipped by 0 bases and J by 6 bases, with 11 bases between them. CDR3 in amino acids: CASSLAVTSAGELFF. The CDR3 DNA sequence: TGTGCCAGCAGTTTAGCTGTGACTAGTGCCGGGGAGCTGTTTTTT.

This clonotype was seen ten or more times. The chain couples TRBV29-1 to TRBJ1-2, with 8 bases aligning to TRBD1. Germline V gives CDR1 SQVTM, CDR2 ANQGSEA. The CDR3 contains 17 residues. The ends lost 0 bases at V and 3 bases at J; junction bases unmatched: 12. The CDR3 DNA reads TGCAGCGTTGAAGATTTGGGACAGGCGGGGTTCGACTATGGCTACACCTTC. This translates into CSVEDLGQAGFDYGYTF.

The chain combines TRBV5-6 with TRBJ1-6; tentatively, D is TRBD1 (5 bases). V shed 2 bases and J shed 7 bases, with 7 bases lying between them. This CDR3 comprises 13 residues. Germline CDR1 is SGHDT and CDR2 is YYEEEE. The CDR3 DNA follows: TGTGCCAGCAGCTTAGCAGGGAATTCACCCCTCCACTTT. Its protein is CASSLAGNSPLHF. The full variable domain, in which reference TRBV5-6 and TRBJ1-6 provide the parts outside the CDR3, is DAGVTQSPTHLIKTRGQQVTLRCSPKSGHDTVSWYQQALGQGPQFIFQYYEEEERQRGNFPDRFSGHQFPNYSSELNVNALLLGDSALYLCASSLAGNSPLHFGNGTRLTVT.

The chain uses TRBV11-2 and TRBJ1-1, with unresolved D. The CDR3 extends over 13 amino acids. Trimming cost V 2 bases and J 5 bases, with 9 bases left between them. Per germline, CDR1 SGHAT and CDR2 FQNNGV. As DNA, the CDR3 is TGTGCCAGCAGCTTAAACCCTGGGACTGAAGCTTTCTTT. Translated, it gives CASSLNPGTEAFF.

In its sample, this clonotype was seen a few times. This chain links TRBV27 with TRBJ2-3; D perhaps matches TRBD2 (5 bases). V dropped 6 bases and J dropped 6 bases, with 16 bases sitting between them. CDR1 is MNHEY, CDR2 SMNVEV, per germline (reference sequence). This CDR3 has 14 residues. The CDR3 nucleotides read TGTGCCAGCAGCCCCGGGAAAAATCTGGATACGCAGTATTTT. Protein product: CASSPGKNLDTQYF.

This clonotype was seen at least ten times. The chain uses TRBV10-2 and TRBJ2-6; possible D gene TRBD1, 6 bases. V gave up 0 bases and J gave up 0 bases, with 15 bases separating them. CDR1 and CDR2 from the germline V gene are WSHSY and SAAADI. The CDR3 consists of 19 residues. CDR3 sequence (DNA): TGCGCCAGCAGTGAGTCGAGAGGGGGTGAAAACTCTGGGGCCAACGTCCTGACTTTC. It yields the protein CASSESRGGENSGANVLTF.

This chain joins TRBV12-3 or TRBV12-4 and TRBJ2-1; 7 bases align to TRBD2. The CDR3 covers 15 residues. J gave up 4 bases and V 6 bases, and 9 bases lay outside the gene matches. As DNA, the CDR3 is TGTGCCAGCAGCCTCGGGGTACTAGCGTACAATGAGCAGTTCTTC. This gives the protein CASSLGVLAYNEQFF.

There are many counts of this clonotype. The chain recombines TRBV6-1 with TRBJ2-3, with 14 bases lining up with TRBD2. The CDR3 is made up of 15 amino acids. V lost 4 bases, J lost 4 bases, and 1 base stayed unmatched. CDR1 is MNHNS, CDR2 SASEGT, per germline. The CDR3 protein is CASSGLAGGPDTQYF. DNA of the CDR3: TGTGCCAGCAGTGGACTAGCGGGAGGGCCAGATACGCAGTATTTT.

This clonotype was counted a few times. V is TRBV3-1 and J is TRBJ2-2, with D unclear. CDR3 length: 12 amino acids. The germline V gene has CDR1 LGHDT and CDR2 YNNKEL (reference sequence). Trimming took off 1 base at V and 9 bases at J, with 6 bases between the two ends. The CDR3 sequence: CASSQALRELFF. The DNA of the CDR3 is TGTGCCAGCAGCCAAGCACTCCGGGAGCTGTTTTTT.

The chain couples TRBV12-3 or TRBV12-4 to TRBJ2-5; D perhaps matches TRBD2 (5 bases). The V gene lost 3 bases and the J gene lost 1 base, with 12 bases spanning the gap. CDR3 length equals 15 residues. The DNA of the CDR3 is TGTGCCAGCAGTTTTCGAGGGTCTCTCCAAGAGACCCAGTACTTC. Translation gives CASSFRGSLQETQYF.

V gene TRBV24-1 combines with J gene TRBJ2-3; the D call may be TRBD1 or TRBD2 (6 bases each). Germline values: CDR1 KGHDR, CDR2 SFDVKD. The CDR3 covers 16 residues. Trimming stripped 1 base from V and 1 base from J, with 11 bases between. The CDR3 loop is CATSDFEGGGTDTQYF. CDR3 bases: TGTGCCACCAGTGATTTCGAGGGGGGAGGCACAGATACGCAGTATTTT.